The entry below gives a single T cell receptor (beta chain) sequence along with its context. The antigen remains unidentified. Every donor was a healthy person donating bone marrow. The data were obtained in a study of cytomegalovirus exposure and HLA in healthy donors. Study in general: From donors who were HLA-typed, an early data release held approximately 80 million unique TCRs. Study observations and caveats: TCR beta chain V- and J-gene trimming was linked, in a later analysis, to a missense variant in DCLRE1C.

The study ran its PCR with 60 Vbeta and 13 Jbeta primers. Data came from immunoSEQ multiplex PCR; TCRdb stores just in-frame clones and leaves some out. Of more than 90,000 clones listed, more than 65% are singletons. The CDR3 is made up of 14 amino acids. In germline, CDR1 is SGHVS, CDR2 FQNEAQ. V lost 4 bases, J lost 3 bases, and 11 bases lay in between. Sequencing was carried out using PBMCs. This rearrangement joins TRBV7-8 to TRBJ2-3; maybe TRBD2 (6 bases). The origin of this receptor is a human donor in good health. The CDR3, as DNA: TGTGCCAGCAGCTCGGGACTTAGAACAGATACGCAGTATTTT. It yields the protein CASSSGLRTDTQYF. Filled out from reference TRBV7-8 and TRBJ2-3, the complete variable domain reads GAGVSQSPRYKVAKRGQDVALRCDPISGHVSLFWYQQALGQGPEFLTYFQNEAQLDKSGLPSDRFFAERPEGSVSTLKIQRTQQEDSAVYLCASSSGLRTDTQYFGPGTRLTVL.